These 29 T cell receptor beta chains came from one sample sequenced in a study of T cell changes during pregnancy in multiple sclerosis. Profiled with immunoSEQ multiplex PCR; TCRdb holds only in-frame clones, not every one. The sample has roughly 100,000 clones, just over 90% seen once. Sequencing was performed on peripheral blood, taken after pregnancy. The receptors originated from a female donor with multiple sclerosis, enrolled in a pregnancy study.

The genes are TRBV6-4 and TRBJ1-3; 7 positions match TRBD1. This CDR3 region has 14 residues. The germline gives CDR1 MRHNA, CDR2 SNTAGT. V lost 1 base to trimming and J lost 3 bases; unmatched junction nucleotides: 0. The CDR3 coding sequence is TGTGCCAGCAGTGACTGGGACAGTGGAAACACCATATATTTT. Protein sequence: CASSDWDSGNTIYF.

This clone was recorded only once. The CDR3 protein is CASNWGRVKEETQYF. The CDR3 DNA sequence: TGCGCCAGCAACTGGGGCAGGGTTAAGGAAGAGACCCAGTACTTC. This chain uses TRBV5-1 with TRBJ2-5; perhaps TRBD1 as D (5 bases). V gave up 6 bases and J gave up 3 bases, with 18 bases separating them. Germline CDR1 reads SGHRS; CDR2 reads YFSETQ. This CDR3 is built from 15 residues.

The gene calls are TRBV27 and TRBJ2-7; D is possibly TRBD1 (7 bases). The germline gives CDR1 MNHEY, CDR2 SMNVEV (reference sequence). This CDR3 comprises 15 residues. Trimming shortened V by 6 bases and J by 4 bases, and 19 bases separated the two germline ends. CDR3 amino acids: CASRKDRRDFYEQYF. In nucleotides, the CDR3 is TGTGCCAGCAGAAAGGACAGGCGGGATTTTTACGAGCAGTACTTC.

The J gene is TRBJ1-5, the V gene TRBV6-1; maybe TRBD1 (5 bases). Germline CDR1 is MNHNS and CDR2 is SASEGT. The V gene lost 2 bases and the J gene lost 7 bases, with 12 bases spanning the gap. This CDR3 is 14 amino acids long. CDR3 nucleotide sequence: TGTGCCAGCAGTGAACGGAGGGACTGGCAGCCCCAGCATTTT. Protein: CASSERRDWQPQHF.

The chain uses TRBV7-8 and TRBJ2-5, with 10 bases matching TRBD1. This CDR3 contains 14 residues. With 6 bases clipped from V and 5 bases from J, the junction kept 6 bases outside the gene matches. Germline V gene lookup returns CDR1 SGHVS and CDR2 FQNEAQ. The CDR3 DNA reads TGTGCCAGCAGATGGGACAGGGGACCCGAGACCCAGTACTTC. Translating gives CASRWDRGPETQYF.

V is TRBV5-1 and J is TRBJ1-2; tentative D call: TRBD1 (6 bases). The ends were cut back, 4 bases at V and 4 bases at J, with 14 bases in the middle. Germline V gene sequence: CDR1 SGHRS, CDR2 YFSETQ. CDR3 length equals 14 residues. This CDR3 is CASSDPGARYGYTF. The CDR3 DNA follows: TGCGCCAGCAGCGATCCAGGGGCGCGCTATGGCTACACCTTC.

This clone was seen only a few times. V gene TRBV7-2 combines with J gene TRBJ1-6; perhaps TRBD1 as D (5 bases). Trimming stripped 5 bases from V and 7 bases from J, with 15 bases between. Germline V gives CDR1 SGHTA, CDR2 FQGNSA. The CDR3 loop spans 15 amino acids. Here the CDR3 DNA reads TGTGCCAGCAGCCCCTATGGGGGGGGAAATTCACCCCTCCACTTT. It encodes CASSPYGGGNSPLHF.

V and J are TRBV6-5 and TRBJ2-1, with D possibly matching TRBD1 (5 bases). Germline lookup yields CDR1 MNHEY and CDR2 SVGAGI. V was shortened by 4 bases and J by 0 bases, with 13 bases between the two germline ends. CDR3 length: 16 amino acids. The CDR3 sequence is CASSLRQTYSYNEQFF. The CDR3 DNA is TGTGCCAGCAGTTTACGACAGACATACTCCTACAATGAGCAGTTCTTC.

Here the CDR3 DNA reads TGCGCCAGCAGTCACACTCATCGTCGACAGCCGGAGACCCAGTACTTC. Encoded protein: CASSHTHRRQPETQYF. This chain connects TRBV23-1 to TRBJ2-5, with TRBD1 as a possible D gene (5 bases). TRBV23-1 is recorded as an ORF, its role being uncertain. Trimming removed 3 bases at V and 5 bases at J, with 19 bases between. CDR3 length equals 16 residues.

CDR3 loop: CASTPSRTSGYNEQFF. CDR3 nucleotides: TGTGCCAGCACCCCGTCAAGGACTAGCGGGTACAATGAGCAGTTCTTC. The rearrangement uses TRBV6-6 and TRBJ2-1; TRBD2 aligns across 11 bases. There are 16 residues in the CDR3. Trimming cost V 7 bases and J 4 bases; bases outside gene matches: 9. Germline V lookup: CDR1 MNHNY, CDR2 SVGAGI (reference sequence).

CDR3 sequence (DNA): TGTGCCAGCAGCTTAGGACCAGGGGGCGCGTACGAGCAGTACTTC. This gives the protein CASSLGPGGAYEQYF. The rearrangement links TRBV11-2 to TRBJ2-7, with 8 bases fitting TRBD1. The CDR3 is made up of 15 amino acids. Trimming cost V 1 base and J 4 bases; bases outside gene matches: 6. CDR1 and CDR2 from the germline V gene are SGHAT and FQNNGV.

The gene calls are TRBV5-4 and TRBJ1-1; D gene uncertain. The V end lost 4 bases, the J end lost 0 bases, and 7 bases lay between the germline ends. This CDR3 has 13 amino acids. Germline CDR1 reads SGHNT; CDR2 reads YYREEE (reference sequence). CDR3 DNA sequence: TGTGCCAGCAGCCAGACACTGAACACTGAAGCTTTCTTT. It is translated as CASSQTLNTEAFF.

The gene calls are TRBV2 and TRBJ2-5; 12 nucleotides agree with TRBD2. The CDR3 has 15 amino acids. Germline V lookup: CDR1 SNHLY, CDR2 FYNNEI. Trimming cost V 6 bases and J 1 base; bases outside gene matches: 3. In DNA form, the CDR3 reads TGTGCCAGCAGCGGGACTAGCGGGCCCCAAGAGACCCAGTACTTC. Its translation is CASSGTSGPQETQYF.

This chain uses TRBV5-1 with TRBJ1-1; 8 bases line up with TRBD1. With 4 bases clipped from V and 1 base from J, the junction kept 9 bases outside the gene matches. In germline, CDR1 is SGHRS, CDR2 YFSETQ. This CDR3 comprises 16 residues. DNA for the CDR3: TGCGCCAGCAGCCAGCCTTACAGGGGGAAGAACACTGAAGCTTTCTTT. This codes for CASSQPYRGKNTEAFF.

The chain combines TRBV7-2 with TRBJ1-5; the D gene is possibly TRBD1 (6 bases). V was cut by 0 bases and J by 0 bases, with 18 bases left in between. Germline CDR1 is SGHTA and CDR2 is FQGNSA. The CDR3 has 19 residues. CDR3 nucleotide sequence: TGTGCCAGCAGCTTAGCCCCCTTGTGGGACACGTATAGCAATCAGCCCCAGCATTTT. Translation gives CASSLAPLWDTYSNQPQHF.

V usage is TRBV9 and J usage is TRBJ2-1, with TRBD2 as a possible D gene (5 bases). CDR3 length: 15 residues. Germline loops: CDR1 SGDLS, CDR2 YYNGEE. The V end lost 4 bases, the J end lost 8 bases, and 19 bases lay between the germline ends. The CDR3 sequence: CASSPFPSTIYEQFF. CDR3 DNA: TGTGCCAGCAGCCCCTTCCCCTCGACTATTTATGAGCAGTTCTTC.

This sequence joins TRBV10-3 and TRBJ1-1, with TRBD1 identical over 7 bases. V was pared by 4 bases and J by 5 bases, with 7 bases of the junction left unmatched. Germline loops: CDR1 ENHRY, CDR2 SYGVKD. The CDR3 sequence is 14 residues long. CDR3 amino acids: CAISAVQGRTEAFF. Written as DNA, the CDR3 is TGTGCCATCAGTGCAGTACAGGGGAGGACTGAAGCTTTCTTT.

The chain links TRBV14 to TRBJ1-1; D is ambiguous. With 1 base removed from V and 4 bases from J, the gap between germline ends came to 10 bases. Germline lookup yields CDR1 SGHDN and CDR2 FVKESK. The CDR3 is made up of 14 amino acids. In DNA form, the CDR3 reads TGTGCCAGCAGCCAAGTCTTTGGGCTCACTGAAGCTTTCTTT. Amino acids: CASSQVFGLTEAFF.

V usage is TRBV4-1 and J usage is TRBJ2-7; the D is unclear. The CDR3 is 13 amino acids. V was shortened by 0 bases and J by 3 bases, with 6 bases between the two germline ends. Per the germline V gene, CDR1 is MGHRA and CDR2 is YSYEKL. The DNA for the CDR3 is TGCGCCAGCAGCCAAGAACAGTTCTACGAGCAGTACTTC. As protein: CASSQEQFYEQYF.

This clone was observed once. The chain has TRBV6-5 and TRBJ2-7, with D unclear. The CDR3 is made up of 15 amino acids. V lost 0 bases and J 3 bases, leaving 12 bases between the germline ends. The V gene's germline CDR1 is MNHEY and CDR2 SVGAGI. The CDR3 spells CASSYSNIANYEQYF. CDR3 nucleotides: TGTGCCAGCAGTTACTCGAACATTGCAAACTACGAGCAGTACTTC.

V and J are TRBV25-1 and TRBJ1-5; the D gene is possibly TRBD1 (5 bases). This CDR3 is 15 amino acids long. V was trimmed by 2 bases and J by 3 bases, leaving 11 bases between them. Germline V lookup: CDR1 MGHDK, CDR2 SYGVNS. The CDR3 is CASSEGAQDNQPQHF. The CDR3 DNA sequence: TGTGCCAGCAGTGAAGGGGCGCAGGACAATCAGCCCCAGCATTTT.

This chain joins TRBV9 and TRBJ1-2; D may be TRBD1 (6 bases). The CDR3 has 14 residues. V was cut by 0 bases and J by 5 bases, with 11 bases left in between. Germline CDR1 reads SGDLS; CDR2 reads YYNGEE. CDR3 sequence: CASSVGRGTYGYTF. CDR3 bases: TGTGCCAGCAGCGTAGGCAGGGGCACGTATGGCTACACCTTC.

The rearrangement joins TRBV19 to TRBJ2-3, with 8 bases that match TRBD1. This CDR3 region has 13 residues. With 6 bases clipped from V and 4 bases from J, the junction kept 3 bases outside the gene matches. Germline CDR1 and CDR2: LNHDA and SQIVND (reference sequence). CDR3 in DNA: TGTGCCAGTAGACTACAGGGGGCAGATACGCAGTATTTT. Amino acid sequence: CASRLQGADTQYF.

The chain joins TRBV2 to TRBJ1-1, with D possibly being TRBD1 (5 bases). This CDR3 contains 12 residues. Trimming removed 9 bases at V and 3 bases at J, with 11 bases between. Germline V gene sequence: CDR1 SNHLY, CDR2 FYNNEI. The CDR3 DNA is TGTGCCAGTGGGACTTTTCACACTGAAGCTTTCTTT. Encoded protein: CASGTFHTEAFF.

The chain has TRBV27 and TRBJ2-2; 11 bases match TRBD2. The CDR3 is made up of 15 amino acids. V trimming: 5 bases; J trimming: 5 bases; junction bases outside the gene matches: 4. Germline values: CDR1 MNHEY, CDR2 SMNVEV (reference sequence). Here the CDR3 DNA reads TGTGCCAGCAGTGCGGGACTAGCGGCAACCGGGGAGCTGTTTTTT. It yields the protein CASSAGLAATGELFF.

This chain connects TRBV11-2 to TRBJ1-3; D unclear. Between the trimmed V and J ends, which lost 1 base and 0 bases, there was a span of 13 bases. Germline-derived CDR1 and CDR2 are SGHAT and FQNNGV. The CDR3 spans 17 residues. CDR3 in DNA: TGTGCCAGCAGCTTAGTTACGGGTGCCGTCTCTGGAAACACCATATATTTT. Encoded protein: CASSLVTGAVSGNTIYF.

This clone appeared a single time. The chain combines TRBV27 with TRBJ2-2; 10 bases align to TRBD1. The CDR3 covers 16 residues. The ends lost 4 bases at V and 5 bases at J; junction bases unmatched: 7. Germline CDR1 MNHEY, CDR2 SMNVEV (reference sequence). The CDR3 bases are TGTGCCAGCAGTTCCCCGGGGACAGGGGAAACCGGGGAGCTGTTTTTT. Its translation: CASSSPGTGETGELFF.

The chain combines TRBV27 with TRBJ1-2; the D is unclear. The CDR3 consists of 14 residues. Per the germline V gene, CDR1 is MNHEY and CDR2 is SMNVEV (reference sequence). V dropped 2 bases and J dropped 4 bases, with 11 bases sitting between them. This CDR3 is CASSLISSGYGYTF. In DNA form, the CDR3 reads TGTGCCAGCAGTTTAATCTCTTCGGGCTATGGCTACACCTTC.

V usage is TRBV18 and J usage is TRBJ1-6; tentative D call: TRBD1 (6 bases). V was trimmed by 6 bases and J by 2 bases, leaving 23 bases between them. Germline V gene data show CDR1 as KGHSH and CDR2 as LQKENI. The CDR3 runs to 19 residues. The CDR3 coding sequence is TGTGCCAGCTCCTCAGACAGCGGGGGCCACCACCCCTATAATTCACCCCTCCACTTT. It is translated as CASSSDSGGHHPYNSPLHF.